The 10 T cell receptor beta chains presented below share a single source sample, sequenced in a study of CD8 T cells in Susac syndrome. RNA amounts of about 0.45 to 1 ug underwent reverse transcription with random hexamers. TCRdb ran MiXCR on the immunoSEQ multiplex PCR reads and lists one entry per CDR3 protein. Among some 140,000 distinct CDR3 sequences listed, about 90% were seen once. Sequenced sample: CD8+ T cells from PBMCs. These receptors all stem from a human donor with multiple sclerosis.

This clonotype has just one count. V is TRBV5-4 and J is TRBJ2-1; 8 bases agree with TRBD2. There are 15 residues in the CDR3. V was clipped by 1 base and J by 9 bases; unmatched bases: 9. CDR1 is SGHNT, CDR2 YYREEE, per germline (reference sequence). The chain's CDR3 is CASSLRVAGIPEQFF. The CDR3 DNA follows: TGTGCCAGCAGCTTGAGGGTAGCGGGAATCCCTGAGCAGTTCTTC.

The V call is TRBV18, the J call TRBJ2-1; no definite D call. The germline V gene encodes CDR1 KGHSH and CDR2 LQKENI. The CDR3 sequence is 15 residues long. Trimming removed 2 bases at V and 5 bases at J, with 13 bases between. The CDR3 here is CASSPVSPLDNEQFF. CDR3 in DNA: TGTGCCAGCTCACCAGTTTCCCCGCTTGACAATGAGCAGTTCTTC.

This chain links TRBV12-3 or TRBV12-4 with TRBJ2-5; D is uncertain. Between the trimmed V and J ends, which lost 3 bases and 5 bases, there was a span of 7 bases. This CDR3 region has 12 residues. CDR3 residues: CASSLMWETQYF. CDR3 nucleotide sequence: TGTGCCAGCAGTTTGATGTGGGAGACCCAGTACTTC.

This clonotype was detected once. V is TRBV12-3 or TRBV12-4 and J is TRBJ2-1; perhaps TRBD2 as D (6 bases). The CDR3 totals 15 residues. Trimming cost V 6 bases and J 3 bases, with 15 bases left between them. The CDR3 loop is CASSRTTGVYNEQFF. The CDR3 DNA follows: TGTGCCAGCAGCCGAACAACGGGAGTCTACAATGAGCAGTTCTTC.

The V gene is TRBV29-1, the J gene TRBJ2-7; D assignment may be TRBD1 or TRBD2 (5 bases each). From germline, CDR1 is SQVTM and CDR2 ANQGSEA. The CDR3 totals 15 residues. V was trimmed by 3 bases and J by 0 bases, leaving 15 bases between them. The DNA of the CDR3 is TGCAGCGTTGACTCCGGGATGGGGGACTCCTACGAGCAGTACTTC. It translates to CSVDSGMGDSYEQYF.

The rearrangement uses TRBV4-1 and TRBJ1-3; no reliable D call. V dropped 3 bases and J dropped 2 bases, with 20 bases sitting between them. This CDR3 region has 18 residues. Germline V CDR1 and CDR2: MGHRA, YSYEKL. The CDR3 region has the DNA TGCGCCAGCAGCCAGGCCCTTATCCCCCCTGGCCCTGGAAACACCATATATTTT. It codes for CASSQALIPPGPGNTIYF.

This clonotype was counted once. The chain uses TRBV27 and TRBJ1-2; no clear D gene. Germline values: CDR1 MNHEY, CDR2 SMNVEV (reference sequence). V was shortened by 7 bases and J by 5 bases, with 14 bases between the two germline ends. The CDR3 sequence is 13 residues long. For the CDR3, the DNA is TGTGCCAGCATTCCCTCGGGATGGTATGGCTACACCTTC. Its protein is CASIPSGWYGYTF.

The chain links TRBV6-5 to TRBJ2-2; no clear D gene. The CDR3 runs 13 residues. The V and J ends lost 3 bases and 5 bases respectively, with 7 bases between them. Germline V gene data show CDR1 as MNHEY and CDR2 as SVGAGI. CDR3 protein: CASSYAQTGELFF. The CDR3 nucleotides read TGTGCCAGCAGTTATGCCCAAACCGGGGAGCTGTTTTTT.

This sequence joins TRBV27 and TRBJ2-7; tentatively, D is TRBD1 (5 bases). The V gene lost 6 bases and the J gene lost 0 bases, with 15 bases spanning the gap. Germline V gene data show CDR1 as MNHEY and CDR2 as SMNVEV (reference sequence). The CDR3 loop spans 15 amino acids. CDR3: CASRTVRAYSYEQYF. CDR3 nucleotides: TGTGCCAGCAGAACGGTCAGGGCCTACTCCTACGAGCAGTACTTC.

The genes are TRBV2 and TRBJ2-7; no definite D call. The CDR3 has 12 amino acids. CDR1 is SNHLY and CDR2 is FYNNEI in the germline V gene. Trimming removed 3 bases from V and 1 base from J, with 4 bases in between. The CDR3 region is CASSDESYEQYF. DNA for the CDR3: TGTGCCAGCAGTGACGAATCCTACGAGCAGTACTTC. Together with reference TRBV2 and TRBJ2-7, the CDR3 gives the full variable domain: EPEVTQTPSHQVTQMGQEVILRCVPISNHLYFYWYRQILGQKVEFLVSFYNNEISEKSEIFDDQFSVERPDGSNFTLKIRSTKLEDSAMYFCASSDESYEQYFGPGTRLTVT.